The rows below give T cell receptor beta chains drawn from one sample of a study of cytomegalovirus exposure and HLA in healthy donors. TCRdb's table, derived via immunoSEQ multiplex PCR, lists solely in-frame clones and lacks some. The profile shows approximately 240,000 clones, about 80% of them singletons. Material: PBMCs. The source of these receptors is a woman in her thirties or forties in good health and CMV-seropositive. Both conserved end residues are part of each CDR3. D genes are given only for firm matches. Not all rows give a size; the values are once, few, many and, for expanded clones, a class.

TRBV5-6	NA	15	NA	TRBJ2-3	TGTGCCAGCAGCTTGGTGCAGGGCGGCACAGATACGCAGTATTTT	CASSLVQGGTDTQYF
TRBV10-3	NA	12	NA	TRBJ1-2	TGTGCCATCAGCTCGGGGGGCTATGGCTACACCTTC	CAISSGGYGYTF
TRBV19	few	15	TRBD1	TRBJ1-4	TGTGCCAGTAGTATGACAGGGGGCTCTAATGAAAAACTGTTTTTT	CASSMTGGSNEKLFF
TRBV7-7	NA	15	NA	TRBJ2-5	TGTGCCAGCAGCTTAGACCTCCGGGGACAAGAGACCCAGTACTTC	CASSLDLRGQETQYF
TRBV7-9	few	13	NA	TRBJ1-1	TGTTCCAGCAGCCGCCAGGGGTCCACTGAAGCTTTCTTT	CSSSRQGSTEAFF
TRBV7-7	NA	15	NA	TRBJ2-2	TGTGCCAGCAGCCCAGGGCTTCCCTGGGCCGGGGAGCTGTTTTTT	CASSPGLPWAGELFF
TRBV7-9	once	17	NA	TRBJ1-2	TGTTCCAGCACCACTACCAGGGAGGGGGAGATCGGCTATGGCTACACCTTC	CSSTTTREGEIGYGYTF
TRBV6-6	NA	12	NA	TRBJ2-5	TGTGCCAGCAGGGCTGATCAAGAGACCCAGTACTTC	CASRADQETQYF
TRBV6-1	NA	15	NA	TRBJ1-5	TGTGCCAGCAGTGGCGCTGAGTATAGCAATCAGCCCCAGCATTTT	CASSGAEYSNQPQHF
TRBV7-9	NA	15	TRBD1	TRBJ2-1	TGTTCCAGCAGCTTCTCAGAGACAGGGATTGGTGAGCAGTTCTTC	CSSSFSETGIGEQFF
TRBV10-3	few	14	NA	TRBJ2-7	TGTGCCATCAGTGACGGGGACTCTCGCTACGAGCAGTACTTC	CAISDGDSRYEQYF
TRBV6-5	NA	14	TRBD2	TRBJ2-7	TGTGCCAGCAGTACTAGCGGGGGCTCCTACGAGCAGTACTTC	CASSTSGGSYEQYF
TRBV12-5	once	14	NA	TRBJ2-7	TGTGCTAGTGGTTTGTCGACTAGTAGGAGCGAGCAGTACTTC	CASGLSTSRSEQYF
TRBV27	NA	14	NA	TRBJ1-2	TGTGCCAGCAGTTCTACAGGGTCCAACTATGGCTACACCTTC	CASSSTGSNYGYTF
TRBV7-2	NA	14	TRBD1	TRBJ2-7	TGTGCCAGCACAGCCCGGACAGGAAACTACGAGCAGTACTTC	CASTARTGNYEQYF
TRBV10-3	NA	13	TRBD1	TRBJ2-1	TGTGCCACTCGGACAGGGGACTACAATGAGCAGTTCTTC	CATRTGDYNEQFF
TRBV19	NA	13	NA	TRBJ2-5	TGTGCCAGTACTCCACCGGCGGGAGAGACCCAGTACTTC	CASTPPAGETQYF
TRBV7-3	once	15	TRBD2	TRBJ2-3	TGTGCCAGCAACCCAGCGGGGGGTACTACAGATACGCAGTATTTT	CASNPAGGTTDTQYF
TRBV11-1	NA	17	TRBD2	TRBJ2-3	TGTGCCAGCAGCTTAGAAAGTACAGCGGGACCCTCAAATACGCAGTATTTT	CASSLESTAGPSNTQYF
TRBV9	once	16	TRBD1	TRBJ2-2	TGTGCCAGCAGCGCAGCCGGGACAGGGATAACCGGGGAGCTGTTTTTT	CASSAAGTGITGELFF
TRBV7-2	NA	10	NA	TRBJ2-5	TGTGCCAGCAGCCTAGAGACCCAGTACTTC	CASSLETQYF
TRBV18	NA	15	TRBD1	TRBJ1-1	TGTGCCAGCTCATCCCCGGACAGGATGAACACTGAAGCTTTCTTT	CASSSPDRMNTEAFF
TRBV19	NA	14	NA	TRBJ1-2	TGTGCCAGTAGTCCAACGGACAGAATCTATGGCTACACCTTC	CASSPTDRIYGYTF
TRBV9	NA	13	TRBD2	TRBJ2-2	TGTGCCAGCGGGCGGGGGGGCACCGGGGAGCTGTTTTTT	CASGRGGTGELFF
TRBV10-1	NA	15	TRBD2	TRBJ2-1	TGCGCCAGCAGCGTACTAGCGGGAGGGGAGGGTGAGCAGTTCTTC	CASSVLAGGEGEQFF
TRBV11-2	few	14	TRBD2	TRBJ2-7	TGTGCCAGCAGCCTCAGGCGGGAGGGTTACGAGCAGTACTTC	CASSLRREGYEQYF
TRBV9	NA	15	TRBD1	TRBJ1-2	TGTGCCAGCAGCGTAGATCCCACAGGGGGCAATGGCTACACCTTC	CASSVDPTGGNGYTF
TRBV30	few	12	NA	TRBJ1-2	TGTGCCTGGAGTGTACAGAACTATGGCTACACCTTC	CAWSVQNYGYTF
TRBV30	NA	15	NA	TRBJ1-3	TGTGCCTGGAGTTCCGGGGTGGGTGGTGGAAACACCATATATTTT	CAWSSGVGGGNTIYF
TRBV10-1	NA	14	NA	TRBJ1-1	TGCGCCAGCAGTGAGTCATTACGGGGGACTGAAGCTTTCTTT	CASSESLRGTEAFF
TRBV5-1	NA	14	NA	TRBJ2-1	TGCGCCAGCAGCTTGACGAGCTCCTACAATGAGCAGTTCTTC	CASSLTSSYNEQFF
TRBV2	NA	15	NA	TRBJ2-6	TGTGCCAGCAATCTCTGGGGGCAAGGGGCCAACGTCCTGACTTTC	CASNLWGQGANVLTF
TRBV6-5	once	15	NA	TRBJ2-3	TGTGCCAGCAGTTACTCGAGGTTTAGCACAGATACGCAGTATTTT	CASSYSRFSTDTQYF
TRBV4-3	NA	17	TRBD2	TRBJ2-1	TGCGCCAGCAGCCAAGAGGTAGCGGGAACCCAACACAATGAGCAGTTCTTC	CASSQEVAGTQHNEQFF
TRBV19	NA	17	TRBD1	TRBJ1-4	TGTGCCAGTAGTAGGGTGGGCCACAGGGGATCCTCGGAAAAACTGTTTTTT	CASSRVGHRGSSEKLFF
TRBV4-3	NA	14	TRBD1	TRBJ2-7	TGCGCCAGCAGCCGGGACAGGGGTTTCTACGAGCAGTACTTC	CASSRDRGFYEQYF
TRBV11-2	NA	15	NA	TRBJ1-1	TGTGCCAGCAGCTCCCCACCAAGCCGAGACACTGAAGCTTTCTTT	CASSSPPSRDTEAFF
TRBV5-6	few	14	TRBD1	TRBJ2-7	TGTGCCAGCAGCATGGGACAGGGGACAAACGAGCAGTACTTC	CASSMGQGTNEQYF
TRBV7-9	NA	18	TRBD1	TRBJ2-3	TGTGCCAGCACCCTATACGCGACAGGGGTGATTGGCACAGATACGCAGTATTTT	CASTLYATGVIGTDTQYF
TRBV7-9	NA	15	TRBD1	TRBJ1-1	TGTGCCAGCAGCTCCCAGGGGGCGCGGGACACTGAAGCTTTCTTT	CASSSQGARDTEAFF
TRBV6-5	NA	16	NA	TRBJ2-2	TGTGCCAGCAGTTACTACCGGGACACATACACCGGGGAGCTGTTTTTT	CASSYYRDTYTGELFF
TRBV4-1	NA	16	TRBD1	TRBJ2-5	TGCGCCAGCAGCCTGACAGGGATTGGTAGCCAAGAGACCCAGTACTTC	CASSLTGIGSQETQYF
TRBV1	NA	17	NA	TRBJ1-3	TGCACCAGCAGAAAAACACAGGGGGCAGGCGTTGGAAACACCATATATTTT	CTSRKTQGAGVGNTIYF
TRBV14	NA	16	TRBD2	TRBJ2-1	TGTGCCAGCAGCCCATTGGGACTAGCGGGAGGAGATGAGCAGTTCTTC	CASSPLGLAGGDEQFF
TRBV6-5	NA	15	TRBD2	TRBJ2-1	TGTGCCAGCGCCTACCAAGCGGGGGGGTACAATGAGCAGTTCTTC	CASAYQAGGYNEQFF
TRBV27	NA	16	TRBD2	TRBJ2-1	TGTGCCAGCAGTTCAACATCTAGCGGGAGGGGCAATGAGCAGTTCTTC	CASSSTSSGRGNEQFF
TRBV4-1	NA	15	NA	TRBJ1-2	TGCGCCAGCAGCCCTACAGGGAGTACCATATGGGGCTACACCTTC	CASSPTGSTIWGYTF
TRBV7-6	NA	11	NA	TRBJ2-1	TGTGCCAGCAGCTTAGGGGGCGAGGAGTTCTTC	CASSLGGEEFF
TRBV11-2	NA	15	NA	TRBJ1-1	TGTGCCAGCAGGTCCCCCGGGACAAGGAACACTGAAGCTTTCTTT	CASRSPGTRNTEAFF
TRBV6-5	NA	14	NA	TRBJ2-2	TGTGCCAGCAGTGGGAGGACTTTGGCCGGGGAGCTGTTTTTT	CASSGRTLAGELFF
TRBV19	NA	16	TRBD1	TRBJ2-7	TGTGCCAGTAGTACGTCACCGGGACAGGTGCGCAACGAGCAGTACTTC	CASSTSPGQVRNEQYF
TRBV7-9	NA	15	NA	TRBJ2-2	TGTGCCAGCAGCACGACAGAAGGGGTCACCGGGGAGCTGTTTTTT	CASSTTEGVTGELFF
TRBV7-2	NA	15	NA	TRBJ2-5	TGTGCCAGCAGCTTTAAAGGACACTGGACGGAGACCCAGTACTTC	CASSFKGHWTETQYF
TRBV11-2	NA	16	TRBD1	TRBJ2-7	TGTGCCAGCAGCTTAGGTCCGGGACAGGGTGGCGGGGGGCAGTACTTC	CASSLGPGQGGGGQYF